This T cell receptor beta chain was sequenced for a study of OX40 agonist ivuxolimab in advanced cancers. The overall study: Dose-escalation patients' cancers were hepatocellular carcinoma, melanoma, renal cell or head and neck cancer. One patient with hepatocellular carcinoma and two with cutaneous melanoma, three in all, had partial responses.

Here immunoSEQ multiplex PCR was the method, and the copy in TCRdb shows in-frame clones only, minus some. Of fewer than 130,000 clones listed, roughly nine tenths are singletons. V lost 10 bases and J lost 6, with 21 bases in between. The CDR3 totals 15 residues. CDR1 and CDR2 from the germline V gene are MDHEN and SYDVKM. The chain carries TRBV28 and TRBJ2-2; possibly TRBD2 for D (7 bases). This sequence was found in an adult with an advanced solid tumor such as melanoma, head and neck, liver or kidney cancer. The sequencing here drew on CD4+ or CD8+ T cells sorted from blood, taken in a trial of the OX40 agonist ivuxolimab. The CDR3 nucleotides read TGTGCCACCTCCGGAGGGGGAGGGCCGGCCGGGGAGCTGTTTTTT. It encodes CATSGGGGPAGELFF.